This T cell receptor beta chain was obtained from a study of identical twins. This CDR3 region has 15 residues. The junction had 12 bases not matched to a gene; V was cut back by 4 bases and J by 6 bases. Per the germline V gene, CDR1 is SGHRS and CDR2 is YFSETQ. Turning to this clonotype: Its antigen is as yet unknown.

TCRdb ran MiXCR on the 5' RACE reads and lists one entry per CDR3 protein. The sample shows some 710,000 distinct CDR3 sequences, roughly 6% of them seen only once. General study results and limits: With beta out-of-frame sequences, excess sharing by twins was weaker.

The chain carries TRBV5-1 and TRBJ2-7, with 8 bases that match TRBD2. The material sequenced was naive T cells sorted from blood. The clonotype was recovered from a man aged 18-30 years in good health. CDR3 sequence reads: CASSQTGTSPFEQYF. CDR3 nucleotides: TGCGCCAGCAGCCAAACCGGGACTAGTCCGTTCGAGCAGTACTTC.